This TCR beta chain is drawn from a study of shared clonotypes between healthy human individuals. The study's findings and limits: Clonotype sharing among donors likely depends on sequencing depth.

Caucasian adults living in Nashville, Tennessee, provided all samples. The table came from immunoSEQ multiplex PCR; TCRdb's copy has only in-frame clones and leaves some out. The sample records around 350,000 clones, roughly 80% being singletons. Regarding this clone: Its antigen remains unidentified.

CDR1 and CDR2 from the germline V gene are SGHVS and FNYEAQ. The V and J ends lost 1 base and 6 bases, in that order; junction bases with no gene match: 3. There are 15 residues in the CDR3. This TCR was sampled from a man aged 30-40 years in good health. This chain connects TRBV7-6 to TRBJ2-1; 10 bases agree with TRBD2. Sequencing input: memory CD4+ T cells sorted from blood. Subset described: CD45RA-negative fraction. The CDR3 nucleotides read TGTGCCAGCAGCTTAGGACTAGCGGGCCTCAATGAGCAGTTCTTC. This encodes CASSLGLAGLNEQFF.